The 9 T cell receptor beta chains presented below share a single source sample, sequenced in a study of shared clonotypes between healthy human individuals. Libraries were prepared by immunoSEQ multiplex PCR; TCRdb keeps only in-frame clonotypes and omits some of them. Seen here are 700,000 to 950,000 clones, 90% to 97% observed once, and the top ten hold less than 0.3%. It was CD45RO-negative cells, positively selected for CCR7, that made up naive CD8 cells, with terminally differentiated effector memory CD45RA+ cells excluded. Specimen: naive CD8+ T cells sorted from blood. These receptors were taken from a man aged 25-40 years in good health.

Regarding this clone: Other nucleotide sequences from this sample produce the same CDR3. This rearrangement joins TRBV5-1 to TRBJ2-7, with 7 bases identical to TRBD2. CDR3 length: 13 residues. The V gene's germline CDR1 is SGHRS and CDR2 YFSETQ. Germline trimming cut 0 bases from V and 4 bases from J; bases unmatched to any gene: 1. For the CDR3, the DNA is TGCGCCAGCAGCTTGGCTAGCGGATACGAGCAGTACTTC. Translation: CASSLASGYEQYF.

The rearrangement joins TRBV19 to TRBJ2-1; 15 bases align to TRBD2. V was clipped by 3 bases and J by 4 bases; unmatched bases: 7. Germline assignment: CDR1 LNHDA and CDR2 SQIVND (reference sequence). The CDR3 has 18 residues. This CDR3 reads CASSITTGTSGRYNEQFF. The CDR3 DNA reads as TGTGCCAGTAGTATCACGACCGGGACTAGCGGGAGGTACAATGAGCAGTTCTTC.

V usage is TRBV9 and J usage is TRBJ2-3; 7 positions match TRBD2. CDR1 is SGDLS, CDR2 YYNGEE, per germline. The CDR3 has 15 residues. V shed 4 bases and J 6 bases; nucleotides not matched to a gene: 11. The CDR3 region has the DNA TGTGCCAGCAGCCCTATAGCGGGCGAGTACGATACGCAGTATTTT. It codes for CASSPIAGEYDTQYF. Supplemented by reference TRBV9 and TRBJ2-3, the full variable domain reads DSGVTQTPKHLITATGQRVTLRCSPRSGDLSVYWYQQSLDQGLQFLIQYYNGEERAKGNILERFSAQQFPDLHSELNLSSLELGDSALYFCASSPIAGEYDTQYFGPGTRLTVL.

This sequence joins TRBV9 and TRBJ2-3; weak D call: TRBD1 (6 bases). The CDR3 has 15 amino acids. The V and J ends lost 0 bases and 0 bases respectively, with 8 bases between them. Germline lookup yields CDR1 SGDLS and CDR2 YYNGEE. The CDR3 region is CASSVEDSSTDTQYF. The CDR3 coding sequence is TGTGCCAGCAGCGTAGAGGACAGTAGCACAGATACGCAGTATTTT. The whole variable domain, filled in from reference TRBV9 and TRBJ2-3, reads DSGVTQTPKHLITATGQRVTLRCSPRSGDLSVYWYQQSLDQGLQFLIQYYNGEERAKGNILERFSAQQFPDLHSELNLSSLELGDSALYFCASSVEDSSTDTQYFGPGTRLTVL.

The chain uses TRBV7-9 and TRBJ2-2, with TRBD2 matching 10 bases. This CDR3 is 16 amino acids long. Trimming at V came to 7 bases and at J to 0 bases, leaving 5 bases not matched to a gene. CDR1 SEHNR and CDR2 FQNEAQ come from the germline V gene (reference sequence). In DNA form, the CDR3 reads TGTGCCAGCATCATAACTAGCGGGACGAACACCGGGGAGCTGTTTTTT. Translating gives CASIITSGTNTGELFF.

The CDR3 coding sequence is TGCGCCAGCAGCCCCGGGACAGGGATTGAAGCTTTCTTT. Translation gives CASSPGTGIEAFF. The J gene is TRBJ1-1, the V gene TRBV10-1, with 9 bases fitting TRBD1. The CDR3 sequence is 13 residues long. Losses at the gene ends were 6 bases for V and 7 bases for J; bases not matched to a gene: 6. The germline gives CDR1 WNHNN, CDR2 SYGVQD (reference sequence).

This chain connects TRBV4-3 to TRBJ2-1; 13 nucleotides line up with TRBD2. The CDR3 has 17 amino acids. Germline V lookup: CDR1 LGHNA, CDR2 YSLEER. Trimming removed 1 base from V and 0 bases from J; junction bases left unmatched: 0. CDR3: CASSQGTSGSSYNEQFF. CDR3 nucleotide sequence: TGCGCCAGCAGCCAAGGGACTAGCGGGAGCTCCTACAATGAGCAGTTCTTC.

This chain joins TRBV7-6 and TRBJ2-3; TRBD2 might be the D (6 bases). The CDR3 runs 16 residues. The germline CDR1 and CDR2 sequences are SGHVS and FNYEAQ. V was shortened by 1 base and J by 0 bases, with 11 bases between the two germline ends. The chain's CDR3 is CASSLEASGSTDTQYF. The CDR3 DNA is TGTGCCAGCAGCTTAGAGGCCAGCGGGAGCACAGATACGCAGTATTTT.

This clone occurred once. The chain couples TRBV19 to TRBJ2-7; D might be TRBD1 or TRBD2, each matching 5 bases. The CDR3 is 14 residues long. In germline, CDR1 is LNHDA, CDR2 SQIVND (reference sequence). The V and J ends lost 3 bases and 6 bases respectively, with 15 bases between them. CDR3 in amino acids: CASSISGWQGEQYF. DNA for the CDR3: TGTGCCAGTAGTATCTCGGGGTGGCAGGGCGAGCAGTACTTC.